Sequencing of this T cell receptor (beta chain) was carried out in a study of blood T cell repertoires in COVID-19. Study details: The study drew acute and convalescent COVID-19 samples from the United States, Italy and Spain.

Profiled with immunoSEQ multiplex PCR; TCRdb holds only in-frame clones, not every one. The table records about 180,000 clones, around 86% of them present only once. The CDR3 totals 11 residues. From germline, CDR1 is MDHEN and CDR2 SYDVKM. The ends were cut back, 10 bases at V and 10 bases at J, with 16 bases in the middle. The rearrangement uses TRBV28 and TRBJ1-1; D is unresolved. The sample consisted of peripheral blood. This TCR was recovered from a man over 45 with active or convalescent COVID-19. The CDR3, as DNA: TGTGCCATCGGAGAGTACGAGGGAGCTTTCTTT. Translated: CAIGEYEGAFF.